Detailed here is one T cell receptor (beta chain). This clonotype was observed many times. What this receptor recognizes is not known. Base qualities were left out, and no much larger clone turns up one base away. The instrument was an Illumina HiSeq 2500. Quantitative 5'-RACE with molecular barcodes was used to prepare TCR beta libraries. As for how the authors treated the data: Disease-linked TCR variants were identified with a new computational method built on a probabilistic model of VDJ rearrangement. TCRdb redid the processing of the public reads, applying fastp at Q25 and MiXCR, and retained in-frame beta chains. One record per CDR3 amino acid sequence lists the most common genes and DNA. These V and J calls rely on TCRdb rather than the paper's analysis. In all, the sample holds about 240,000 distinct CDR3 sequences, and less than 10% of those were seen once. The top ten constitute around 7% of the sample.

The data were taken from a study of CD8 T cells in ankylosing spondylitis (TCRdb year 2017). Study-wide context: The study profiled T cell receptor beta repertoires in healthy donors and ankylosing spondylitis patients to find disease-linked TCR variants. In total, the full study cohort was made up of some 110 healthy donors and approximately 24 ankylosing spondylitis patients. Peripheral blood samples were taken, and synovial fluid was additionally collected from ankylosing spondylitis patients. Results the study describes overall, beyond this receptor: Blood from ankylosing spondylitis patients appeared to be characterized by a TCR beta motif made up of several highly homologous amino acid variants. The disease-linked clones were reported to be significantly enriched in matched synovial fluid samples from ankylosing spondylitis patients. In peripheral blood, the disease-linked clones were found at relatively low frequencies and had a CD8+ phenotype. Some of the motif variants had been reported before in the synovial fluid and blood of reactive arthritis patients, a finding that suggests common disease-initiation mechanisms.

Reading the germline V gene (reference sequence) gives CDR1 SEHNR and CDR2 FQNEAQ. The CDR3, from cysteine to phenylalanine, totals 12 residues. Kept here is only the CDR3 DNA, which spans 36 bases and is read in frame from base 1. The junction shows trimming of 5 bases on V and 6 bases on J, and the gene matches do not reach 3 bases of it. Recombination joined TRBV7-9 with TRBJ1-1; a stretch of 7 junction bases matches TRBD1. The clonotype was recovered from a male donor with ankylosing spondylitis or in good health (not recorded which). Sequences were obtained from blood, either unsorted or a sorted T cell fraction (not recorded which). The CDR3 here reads CASSVGGPEAFF. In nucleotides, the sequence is TGTGCCAGCAGCGTAGGGGGCCCTGAAGCTTTCTTT.